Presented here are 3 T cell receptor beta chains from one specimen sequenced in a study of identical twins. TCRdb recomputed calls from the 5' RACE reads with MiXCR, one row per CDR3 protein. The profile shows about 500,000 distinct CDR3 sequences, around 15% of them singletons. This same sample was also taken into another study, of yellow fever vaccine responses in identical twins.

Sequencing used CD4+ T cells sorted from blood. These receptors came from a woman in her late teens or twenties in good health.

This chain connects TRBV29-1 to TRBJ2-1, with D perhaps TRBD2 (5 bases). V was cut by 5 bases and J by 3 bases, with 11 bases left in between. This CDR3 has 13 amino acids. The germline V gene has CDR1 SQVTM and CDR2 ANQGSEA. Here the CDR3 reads CSVRGANYNEQFF. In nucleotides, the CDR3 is TGCAGCGTTCGGGGAGCGAACTACAATGAGCAGTTCTTC.

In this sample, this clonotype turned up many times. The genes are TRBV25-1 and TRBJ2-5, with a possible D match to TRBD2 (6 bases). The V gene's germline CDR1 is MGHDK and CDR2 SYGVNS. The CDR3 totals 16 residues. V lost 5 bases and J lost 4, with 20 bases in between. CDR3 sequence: CASSLRGGTGRETQYF. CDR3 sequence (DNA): TGTGCCAGCAGTTTGAGAGGCGGGACTGGGAGAGAGACCCAGTACTTC. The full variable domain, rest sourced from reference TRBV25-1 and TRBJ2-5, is EADIYQTPRYLVIGTGKKITLECSQTMGHDKMYWYQQDPGMELHLIHYSYGVNSTEKGDLSSESTVSRIRTEHFPLTLESARPSHTSQYLCASSLRGGTGRETQYFGPGTRLLVL.

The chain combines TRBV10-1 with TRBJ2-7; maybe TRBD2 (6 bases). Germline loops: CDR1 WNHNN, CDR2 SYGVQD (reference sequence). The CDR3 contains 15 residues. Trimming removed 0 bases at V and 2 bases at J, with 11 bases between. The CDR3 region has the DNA TGCGCCAGCAGTGAGTCGTCTAGCGTTGCCTACGAGCAGTACTTC. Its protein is CASSESSSVAYEQYF.